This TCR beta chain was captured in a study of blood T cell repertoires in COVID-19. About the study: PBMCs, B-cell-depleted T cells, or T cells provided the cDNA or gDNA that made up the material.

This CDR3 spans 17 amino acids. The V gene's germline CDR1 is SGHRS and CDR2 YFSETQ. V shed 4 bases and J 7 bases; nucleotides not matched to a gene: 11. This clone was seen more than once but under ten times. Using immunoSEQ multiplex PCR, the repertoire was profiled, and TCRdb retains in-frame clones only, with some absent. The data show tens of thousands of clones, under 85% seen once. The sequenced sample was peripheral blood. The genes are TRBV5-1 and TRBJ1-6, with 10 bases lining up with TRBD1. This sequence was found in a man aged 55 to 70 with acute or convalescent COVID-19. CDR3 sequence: CASSLLFRQGANSPLHF. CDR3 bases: TGCGCCAGCAGCCTCTTATTCCGACAGGGGGCGAATTCACCCCTCCACTTT. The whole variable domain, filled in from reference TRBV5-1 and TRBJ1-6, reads KAGVTQTPRYLIKTRGQQVTLSCSPISGHRSVSWYQQTPGQGLQFLFEYFSETQRNKGNFPGRFSGRQFSNSRSEMNVSTLELGDSALYLCASSLLFRQGANSPLHFGNGTRLTVT.